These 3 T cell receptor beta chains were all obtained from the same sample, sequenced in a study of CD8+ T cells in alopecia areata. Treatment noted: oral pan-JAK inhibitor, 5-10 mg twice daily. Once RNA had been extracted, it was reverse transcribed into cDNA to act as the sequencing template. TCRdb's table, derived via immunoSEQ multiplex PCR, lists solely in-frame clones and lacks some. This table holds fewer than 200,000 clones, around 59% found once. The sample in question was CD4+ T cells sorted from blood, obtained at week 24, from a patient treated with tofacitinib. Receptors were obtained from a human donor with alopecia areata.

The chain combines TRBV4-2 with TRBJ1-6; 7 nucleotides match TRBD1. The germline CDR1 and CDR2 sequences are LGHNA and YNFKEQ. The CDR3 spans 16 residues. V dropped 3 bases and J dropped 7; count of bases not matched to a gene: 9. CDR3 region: CASSHAMGQRNSPLHF. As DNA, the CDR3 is TGTGCCAGCAGCCACGCTATGGGACAGAGGAATTCACCCCTCCACTTT.

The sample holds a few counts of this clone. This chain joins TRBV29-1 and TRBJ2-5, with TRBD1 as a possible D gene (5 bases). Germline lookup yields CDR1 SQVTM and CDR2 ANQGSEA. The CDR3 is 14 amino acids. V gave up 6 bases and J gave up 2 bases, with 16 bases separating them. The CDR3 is CSVALSGAQETQYF. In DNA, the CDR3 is TGCAGCGTCGCCCTGTCTGGGGCTCAAGAGACCCAGTACTTC.

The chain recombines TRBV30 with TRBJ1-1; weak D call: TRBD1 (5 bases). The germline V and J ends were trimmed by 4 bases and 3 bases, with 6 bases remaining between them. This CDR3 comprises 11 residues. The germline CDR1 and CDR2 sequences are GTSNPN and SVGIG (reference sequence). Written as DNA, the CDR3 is TGTGCCTGGACAGGGTACACTGAAGCTTTCTTT. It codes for CAWTGYTEAFF.